Listed below are T cell receptor beta chains from one sample, sequenced in a study of metastatic and nonmetastatic thyroid tumors. TCRdb reprocessed the PCR reads via MiXCR. The repertoire includes around 30,000 clones, around 16% of them detected once, and 3.5% to 4.5% sits in the top ten. The material sequenced was blood. These receptors were collected from a female donor with papillary thyroid cancer or a benign thyroid nodule (not recorded which). Some clones in this sample may be carry-over from other donors' samples. CDR3s include the opening cysteine and the closing phenylalanine or tryptophan. D genes are given only for firm matches. Size values are once, few and many counts, or a class for expanded clones, and some rows have none.

>.|TRBV6-1|many|TRBJ2-3
TGTGCCACCCAGAATATAGATACGCAGTATTTT
CATQNIDTQYF
>.|TRBV6-1|few|TRBJ1-2
TGTGCCAGCAGTTTTGGTATGGGGACCTTTGTGAGCTATGGCTACACCTTC
CASSFGMGTFVSYGYTF
>.|TRBV5-1|many|TRBJ2-7
TGCGCCAGTTTTGACCGGGACAAGGGGGAGTACGAGCAGTACTTC
CASFDRDKGEYEQYF
>.|TRBV28|many|TRBJ1-5
TGTGCCAGCAGTTTAGGCCTGGGGAGCCAGCCCCAGCATTTT
CASSLGLGSQPQHF
>TRBD2|TRBV20-1|many|TRBJ2-7
TGCAGTGCCCAGGGACTAGCGGGGGCCTACGAGCAGTACTTC
CSAQGLAGAYEQYF
>.|TRBV28|medium-sized|TRBJ2-7
TGTGCCAGCAAGGGCCTCCCGGGGGCGGACACTGGAGGCTACGAGCAGTACTTC
CASKGLPGADTGGYEQYF
>.|TRBV5-8|.|TRBJ2-5
TGTGCCAGCAGTCCGACATCCGGACGCCTCTTCGTTACCCAGTACTTC
CASSPTSGRLFVTQYF
>.|TRBV7-8|many|TRBJ1-5
TGTGCCAGCAGCGGCGGGGGGAATCAGCCCCAGCATTTT
CASSGGGNQPQHF
>TRBD1|TRBV28|.|TRBJ1-2
TGTGCCAGCAGTCCCCTCCAGGGGGGGTGGAGGCATGGCTACACCTTC
CASSPLQGGWRHGYTF
>.|TRBV12-3/TRBV12-4|few|TRBJ2-4
TGTGCCAGCAGTTTCGCGGTGGCACCCAAGAACATTCAGTACTTC
CASSFAVAPKNIQYF
>.|TRBV27|.|TRBJ2-6
TGTGCCAGCAGTTTCTTCGGGGGACTTGGCGCCAACGTCCTGACTTTC
CASSFFGGLGANVLTF
>.|TRBV7-9|many|TRBJ2-7
TGTGCCAGCAGCTTATACGGCTACGAGCAGTACTTC
CASSLYGYEQYF
>.|TRBV10-3|medium-sized|TRBJ2-7
TGTGCCATCAGTGAGGGTATGGGTTACGAGCAGTACTTC
CAISEGMGYEQYF
>TRBD1|TRBV14|once|TRBJ2-6
TGTGCCAGCAGCCCCCTCCCATCAGGGGGCTATTCTGGGGCCAACGTCCTGACTTTC
CASSPLPSGGYSGANVLTF
>.|TRBV28|few|TRBJ1-2
TGTGCCAGCAGTCGTAACTATGGCTACACCTTC
CASSRNYGYTF
>.|TRBV9|many|TRBJ2-5
TGTGCCAGCAGCGCCCGCCTTTCGGACTACCTGTACCAAGAGACCCAGTACTTC
CASSARLSDYLYQETQYF
>.|TRBV12-3/TRBV12-4|.|TRBJ1-2
TGTGCCAGCAGTTTATCAAGGAGGGGGATCTTGGGCTACACCTTC
CASSLSRRGILGYTF
>.|TRBV7-9|many|TRBJ2-7
TGTGCCAGCGGGGGAGAGAGCTCCTACGAGCAGTACTTC
CASGGESSYEQYF
>TRBD2|TRBV6-2/TRBV6-3|few|TRBJ2-3
TGTGCCAGCAGTACTAGCGGGCGGACTATCACAGATACGCAGTATTTT
CASSTSGRTITDTQYF
>.|TRBV11-3|many|TRBJ2-4
TGTGCCAGCAGCACCAGGAGTGGGGGGGCCAAAAACATTCAGTACTTC
CASSTRSGGAKNIQYF
>.|TRBV19|.|TRBJ1-2
TGTGCCAGTAGTATTTCCGTCTATGGCTACACCTTC
CASSISVYGYTF
>.|TRBV6-4|.|TRBJ2-7
TGTGCCAGCAGTTACCGAAACTCGGAAGAGCAGTACTTC
CASSYRNSEEQYF
>.|TRBV9|many|TRBJ1-4
TGTGCCAGCAGCGTAGGAGGGGACGGCGAAAAACTGTTTTTT
CASSVGGDGEKLFF
>TRBD1|TRBV7-8|many|TRBJ1-1
TGTGCCAGCAGCTGGGGACAGAGGGGTGAAGCTTTCTTT
CASSWGQRGEAFF
>TRBD2|TRBV11-3|many|TRBJ2-7
TGTGCCAGCAGCGCGGTCGGCCGGGGGGGAGTCTACGAGCAGTACTTC
CASSAVGRGGVYEQYF
>.|TRBV11-2|many|TRBJ1-4
TGTGCCAGCAGCCAGAGGGGGGTTGAGGAAAAACTGTTTTTT
CASSQRGVEEKLFF
>.|TRBV3-1|many|TRBJ1-1
TGTGCCAGCAGCCAAGATCGGAGGGTTGCAGCTTTCTTT
CASSQDRRVAAFF
>.|TRBV4-1|.|TRBJ1-2
TGCGCCAGCAGCCAGTTAGGTACAGGGCGCTTACTTGGCTACACCTTC
CASSQLGTGRLLGYTF
>TRBD2|TRBV11-1|.|TRBJ2-3
TGTGCCAGCAGCCGTAACGCGGTAGCGGGGGATACGCAGTATTTT
CASSRNAVAGDTQYF
>TRBD1|TRBV6-5|many|TRBJ1-1
TGTGCCAGCAGTTACCCTCCAGACAGGGGGTCTAGGAATCGCACTGAAGCTTTCTTT
CASSYPPDRGSRNRTEAFF
>.|TRBV6-1|few|TRBJ2-7
TGTGCCAGCAGTGATAGGGAGGTCGACGAGCAGTACTTC
CASSDREVDEQYF
>.|TRBV7-9|many|TRBJ2-5
TGTGCCAGCAGCTTAAGAGGGGGGAAAGAGACCCAGTACTTC
CASSLRGGKETQYF
>.|TRBV6-2/TRBV6-3|medium-sized|TRBJ1-1
TGTGCCAGCAGTTACTCGGAGGGACTGAACACTGAAGCTTTCTTT
CASSYSEGLNTEAFF
>.|TRBV7-6|many|TRBJ2-5
TGTGCCAGCAGCTTAGCGGGAGGAGTCCAACAAGAGACCCAGTACTTC
CASSLAGGVQQETQYF
>.|TRBV11-2|many|TRBJ2-4
TGTGCCAGCAGCTTATCGCCAGGGGTAAGGGACATTCAGTACTTC
CASSLSPGVRDIQYF
>.|TRBV29-1|.|TRBJ1-1
TGCAGCGTTGGGGGGGGGACTGAAGCTTTCTTT
CSVGGGTEAFF
>TRBD1|TRBV28|.|TRBJ1-1
TGTGCCAGCAGTGAACAGGGGTCGGGCACTGAAGCTTTCTTT
CASSEQGSGTEAFF
>.|TRBV25-1|.|TRBJ2-7
TGTGCCAGCAGGGGACTTCCCTGCGAGCATTACTTC
CASRGLPCEHYF
>.|TRBV4-1|medium-sized|TRBJ1-2
TGCGCCAGCAGCCAAGAAGGGGCCAGGGACTATGGCTACACCTTC
CASSQEGARDYGYTF
>.|TRBV30|.|TRBJ1-2
TGTGCCTGGAGCTTACCAGGAGGGGAAGGCTACACCTTC
CAWSLPGGEGYTF
>.|TRBV11-2|many|TRBJ1-1
TGTGCCAGCAGCTTAGGGGGTCCGCAGGAAGCTTTCTTT
CASSLGGPQEAFF
>.|TRBV4-1|many|TRBJ1-2
TGCGCCAGCAGCCATTCAGGGCGTTTGGACTATGGCTACACCTTC
CASSHSGRLDYGYTF
>TRBD1|TRBV28|many|TRBJ2-1
TGTGCCAGCAGATCCGGGACAGGATACAATGAGCAGTTCTTC
CASRSGTGYNEQFF
>.|TRBV12-5|many|TRBJ2-5
TGTGCTAGTGGCAAGGGGGACCAAGAGACCCAGTACTTC
CASGKGDQETQYF
>.|TRBV6-1|.|TRBJ1-3
TGTGCCAGCAGGCCACCGGAGGGCTCTGGAAACACCATATATTTT
CASRPPEGSGNTIYF
>.|TRBV5-4|.|TRBJ2-5
TGTGCCAACAGCTTACAGGGTGTTCGAAAAGAGACCCAGTACTTC
CANSLQGVRKETQYF
>TRBD1|TRBV28|many|TRBJ1-1
TGTGCCAGCAGCCCAGACAGGGGGGGGACTGAAGCTTTCTTT
CASSPDRGGTEAFF